This TCR beta chain was captured by sequencing in a study of vaccination effects on CD4 cells after COVID-19. For the study at large: Antigen-specific CD4+ T cell clonotypes were called by their expansion after viral peptide-pool culture in ViraFEST. Study-wide results and limits: Late post-vaccination, clones induced by infection and those induced by vaccine underwent marked clonal contraction. The post-vaccine spike-reactive clones of convalescents showed a predominance of new vaccine-induced clones.

CDR3 length: 16 amino acids. Germline lookup yields CDR1 SGHRS and CDR2 YFSETQ. Germline trimming cut 5 bases from V and 4 bases from J; bases unmatched to any gene: 12. At the end of 9 to 11 days of culture, CD4+ T cells were isolated. On this clone itself: The antigen is unknown.

Data came from immunoSEQ multiplex PCR; TCRdb stores just in-frame clones and leaves some out. The sample carries approximately 46,000 clones, roughly 80% recorded once. This specimen was CD4+ T cells from PBMCs cultured without peptide, taken before COVID-19 vaccination. The TCR sequence derives from a human donor who had a prior SARS-CoV-2 infection. The chain joins TRBV5-1 to TRBJ1-2; 9 positions agree with TRBD1. In DNA, the CDR3 is TGCGCCAGCAGTCCCTCCTGGGACAGGGATAGCTATGGCTACACCTTC. Translation gives CASSPSWDRDSYGYTF.